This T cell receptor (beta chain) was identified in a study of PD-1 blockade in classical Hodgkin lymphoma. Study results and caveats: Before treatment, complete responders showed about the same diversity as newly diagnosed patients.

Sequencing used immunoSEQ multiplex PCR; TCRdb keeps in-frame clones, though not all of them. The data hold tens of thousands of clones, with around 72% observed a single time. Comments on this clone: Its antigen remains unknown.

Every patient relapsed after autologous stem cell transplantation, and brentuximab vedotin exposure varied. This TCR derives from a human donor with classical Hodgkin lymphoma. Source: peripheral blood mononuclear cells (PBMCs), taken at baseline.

The DNA of the CDR3 is TGTGCCAGCAGCCAGGGGGACAGGGGTACGACTGAAGCTTTCTTT. Encoded protein: CASSQGDRGTTEAFF. The chain joins TRBV21-1 to TRBJ1-1; no DNA check was done on the table's D call, TRBD1. TRBV21-1 is assigned pseudogene status. This CDR3 has 15 residues.